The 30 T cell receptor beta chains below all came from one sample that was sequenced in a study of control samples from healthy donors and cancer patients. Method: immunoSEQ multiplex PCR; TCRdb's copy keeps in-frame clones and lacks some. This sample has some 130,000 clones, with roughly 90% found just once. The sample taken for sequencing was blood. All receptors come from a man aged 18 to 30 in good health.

The CDR3 loop is CSVEATGRDEQYF. The DNA for the CDR3 is TGCAGCGTTGAAGCGACAGGTCGGGACGAGCAGTACTTC. V gene TRBV29-1 combines with J gene TRBJ2-7, with D possibly TRBD1 on 6 matching bases. This CDR3 is 13 amino acids long. Germline CDR1 is SQVTM and CDR2 is ANQGSEA. Trimming removed 1 base at V and 5 bases at J, with 12 bases between.

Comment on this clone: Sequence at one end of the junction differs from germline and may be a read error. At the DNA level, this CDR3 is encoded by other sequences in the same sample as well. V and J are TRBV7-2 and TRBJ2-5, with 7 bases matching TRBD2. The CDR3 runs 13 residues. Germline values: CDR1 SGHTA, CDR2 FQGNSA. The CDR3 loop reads CASSLGLQETQYF. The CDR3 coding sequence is TGTGCCAGCAGCTTGGGACTACAAGAGACTCAGTACTTC. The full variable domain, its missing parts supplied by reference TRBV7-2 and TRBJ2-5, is GAGVSQSPSNKVTEKGKDVELRCDPISGHTALYWYRQSLGQGLEFLIYFQGNSAPDKSGLPSDRFSAERTGGSVSTLTIQRTQQEDSAVYLCASSLGLQETQYFGPGTRLLVL.

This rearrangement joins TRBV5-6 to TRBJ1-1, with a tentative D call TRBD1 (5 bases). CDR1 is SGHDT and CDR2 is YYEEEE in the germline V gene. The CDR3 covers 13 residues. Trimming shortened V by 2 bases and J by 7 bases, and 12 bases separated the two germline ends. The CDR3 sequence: CASSLADRVEAFF. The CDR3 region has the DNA TGTGCCAGCAGCTTAGCCGACAGAGTTGAAGCTTTCTTT. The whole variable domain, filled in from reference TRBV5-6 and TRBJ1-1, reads DAGVTQSPTHLIKTRGQQVTLRCSPKSGHDTVSWYQQALGQGPQFIFQYYEEEERQRGNFPDRFSGHQFPNYSSELNVNALLLGDSALYLCASSLADRVEAFFGQGTRLTVV.

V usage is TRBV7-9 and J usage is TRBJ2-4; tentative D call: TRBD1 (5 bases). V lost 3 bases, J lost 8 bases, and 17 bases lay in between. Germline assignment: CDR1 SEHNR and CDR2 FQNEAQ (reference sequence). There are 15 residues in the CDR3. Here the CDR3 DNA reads TGTGCCAGCAGCTTCGGCATGGGGCGCAGGGACATTCAGTACTTC. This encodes CASSFGMGRRDIQYF.

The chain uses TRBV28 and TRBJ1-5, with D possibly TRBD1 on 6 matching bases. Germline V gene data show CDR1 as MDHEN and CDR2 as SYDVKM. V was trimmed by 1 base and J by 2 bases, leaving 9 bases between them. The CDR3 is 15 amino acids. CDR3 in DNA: TGTGCCAGCAGTTTATCCTCAGGGGGCAATCAGCCCCAGCATTTT. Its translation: CASSLSSGGNQPQHF.

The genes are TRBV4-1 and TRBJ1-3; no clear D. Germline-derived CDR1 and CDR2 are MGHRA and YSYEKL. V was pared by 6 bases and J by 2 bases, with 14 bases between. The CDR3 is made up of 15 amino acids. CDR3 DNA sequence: TGCGCCAGCAGAGCATCCATGGCCACTGGAAACACCATATATTTT. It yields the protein CASRASMATGNTIYF.

CDR3 region: CASSFGALRSNSPLHF. The CDR3 DNA reads as TGTGCCAGCAGCTTCGGGGCCCTCCGAAGTAATTCACCCCTCCACTTT. V usage is TRBV5-5 and J usage is TRBJ1-6, with D possibly matching TRBD1 (5 bases). V lost 2 bases, J lost 6 bases, and 15 bases lay in between. This CDR3 comprises 16 residues. The germline gives CDR1 SGHKS, CDR2 YYEKEE (reference sequence).

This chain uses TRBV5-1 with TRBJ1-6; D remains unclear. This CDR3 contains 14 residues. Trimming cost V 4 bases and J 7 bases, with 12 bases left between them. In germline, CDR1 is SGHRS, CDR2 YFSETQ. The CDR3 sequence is CASSRAGRNSPLHF. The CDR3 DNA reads TGCGCCAGCAGCCGGGCCGGGAGGAATTCACCCCTCCACTTT.

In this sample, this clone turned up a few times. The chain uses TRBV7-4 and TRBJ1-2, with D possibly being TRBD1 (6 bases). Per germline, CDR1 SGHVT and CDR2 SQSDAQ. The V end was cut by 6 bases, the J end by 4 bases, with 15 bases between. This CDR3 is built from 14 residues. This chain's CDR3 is CASSSGQYIYGYTF. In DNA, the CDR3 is TGTGCCAGCAGTTCCGGACAGTATATCTATGGCTACACCTTC.

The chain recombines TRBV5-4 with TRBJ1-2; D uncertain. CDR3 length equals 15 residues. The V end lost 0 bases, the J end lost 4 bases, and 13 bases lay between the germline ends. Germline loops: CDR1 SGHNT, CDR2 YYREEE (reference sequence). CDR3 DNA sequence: TGTGCCAGCAGCTTGGTAATTAGAGGAGCCTATGGCTACACCTTC. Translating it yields CASSLVIRGAYGYTF.

CDR3 nucleotides: TGCGCCAGCAGCCCCGACAGGGGCCCCGGGGAGCTGTTTTTT. This sequence encodes CASSPDRGPGELFF. V and J are TRBV5-1 and TRBJ2-2; 8 bases fit TRBD1. Germline CDR1 and CDR2: SGHRS and YFSETQ. This CDR3 has 14 residues. Unmatched junction bases numbered 5, after V lost 4 bases and J lost 6 bases.

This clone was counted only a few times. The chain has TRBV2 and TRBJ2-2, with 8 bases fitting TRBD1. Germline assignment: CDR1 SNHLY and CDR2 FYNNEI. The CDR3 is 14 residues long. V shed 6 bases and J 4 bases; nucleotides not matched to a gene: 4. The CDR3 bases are TGTGCCAGCAGGGGACAGGTTAGCACCGGGGAGCTGTTTTTT. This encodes CASRGQVSTGELFF.

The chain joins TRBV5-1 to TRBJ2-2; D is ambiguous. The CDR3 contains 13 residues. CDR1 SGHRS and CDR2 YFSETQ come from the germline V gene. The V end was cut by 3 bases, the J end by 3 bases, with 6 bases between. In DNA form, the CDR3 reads TGCGCCAGCAGCTACGCGGACACCGGGGAGCTGTTTTTT. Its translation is CASSYADTGELFF.

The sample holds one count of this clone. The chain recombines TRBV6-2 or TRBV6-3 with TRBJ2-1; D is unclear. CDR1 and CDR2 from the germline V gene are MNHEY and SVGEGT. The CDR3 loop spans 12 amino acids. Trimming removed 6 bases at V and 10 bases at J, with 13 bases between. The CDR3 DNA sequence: TGTGCCAGCAGCTCCTCGCACCTCGAGCAGTTCTTC. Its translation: CASSSSHLEQFF.

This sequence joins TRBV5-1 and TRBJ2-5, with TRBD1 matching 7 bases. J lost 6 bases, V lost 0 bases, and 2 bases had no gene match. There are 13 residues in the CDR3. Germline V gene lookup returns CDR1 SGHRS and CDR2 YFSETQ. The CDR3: CASSLEGAQTQYF. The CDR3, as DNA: TGCGCCAGCAGCTTGGAGGGGGCACAGACCCAGTACTTC.

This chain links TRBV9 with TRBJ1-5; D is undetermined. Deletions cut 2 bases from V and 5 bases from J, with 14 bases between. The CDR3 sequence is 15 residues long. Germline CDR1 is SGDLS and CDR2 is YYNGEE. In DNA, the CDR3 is TGTGCCAGCAGCGTCGAGGGTAAGGGCTATCAGCCCCAGCATTTT. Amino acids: CASSVEGKGYQPQHF.

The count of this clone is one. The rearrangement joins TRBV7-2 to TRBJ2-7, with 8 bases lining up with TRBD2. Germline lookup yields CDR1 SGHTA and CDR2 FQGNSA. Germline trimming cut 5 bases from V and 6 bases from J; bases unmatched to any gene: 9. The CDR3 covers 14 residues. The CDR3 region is CASSNRGGALEQYF. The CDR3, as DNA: TGTGCCAGCAGCAACCGGGGGGGGGCTCTCGAGCAGTACTTC.

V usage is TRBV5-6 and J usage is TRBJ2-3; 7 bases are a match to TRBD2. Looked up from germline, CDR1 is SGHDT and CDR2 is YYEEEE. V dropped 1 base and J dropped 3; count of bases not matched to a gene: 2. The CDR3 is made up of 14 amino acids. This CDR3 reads CASSLKLATDTQYF. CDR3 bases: TGTGCCAGCAGCTTGAAACTAGCGACAGATACGCAGTATTTT. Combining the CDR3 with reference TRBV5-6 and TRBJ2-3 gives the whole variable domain DAGVTQSPTHLIKTRGQQVTLRCSPKSGHDTVSWYQQALGQGPQFIFQYYEEEERQRGNFPDRFSGHQFPNYSSELNVNALLLGDSALYLCASSLKLATDTQYFGPGTRLTVL.

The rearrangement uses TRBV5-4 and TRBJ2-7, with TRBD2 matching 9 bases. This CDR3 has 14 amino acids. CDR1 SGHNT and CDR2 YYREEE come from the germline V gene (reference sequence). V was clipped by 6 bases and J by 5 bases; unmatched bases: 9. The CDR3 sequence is CASTSAGGADEQYF. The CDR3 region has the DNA TGTGCCAGCACCTCAGCGGGGGGAGCCGACGAGCAGTACTTC.

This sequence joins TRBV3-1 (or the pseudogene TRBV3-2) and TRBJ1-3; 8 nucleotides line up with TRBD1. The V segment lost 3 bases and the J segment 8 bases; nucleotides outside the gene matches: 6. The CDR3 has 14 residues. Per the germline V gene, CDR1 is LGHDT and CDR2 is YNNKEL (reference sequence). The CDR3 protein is CASSHGQGTHTIYF. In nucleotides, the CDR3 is TGTGCCAGCAGCCACGGACAGGGAACACACACCATATATTTT.

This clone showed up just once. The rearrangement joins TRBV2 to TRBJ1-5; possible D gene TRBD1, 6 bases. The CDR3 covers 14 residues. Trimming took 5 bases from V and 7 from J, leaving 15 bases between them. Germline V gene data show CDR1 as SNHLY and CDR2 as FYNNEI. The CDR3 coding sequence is TGTGCCAGCAGTCCAGACAGGTTAGGGCAGCCCCAGCATTTT. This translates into CASSPDRLGQPQHF. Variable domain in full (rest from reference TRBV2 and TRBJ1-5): EPEVTQTPSHQVTQMGQEVILRCVPISNHLYFYWYRQILGQKVEFLVSFYNNEISEKSEIFDDQFSVERPDGSNFTLKIRSTKLEDSAMYFCASSPDRLGQPQHFGDGTRLSIL.

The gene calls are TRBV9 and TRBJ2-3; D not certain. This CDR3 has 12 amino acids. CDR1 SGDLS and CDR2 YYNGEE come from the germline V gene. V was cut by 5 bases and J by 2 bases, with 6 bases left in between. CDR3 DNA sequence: TGTGCCAGCAGTCAGTTCACAGATACGCAGTATTTT. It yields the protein CASSQFTDTQYF.

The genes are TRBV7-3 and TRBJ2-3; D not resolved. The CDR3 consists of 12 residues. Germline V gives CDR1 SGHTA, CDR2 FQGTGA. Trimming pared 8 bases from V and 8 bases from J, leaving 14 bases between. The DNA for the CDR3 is TGTGCCAGCTCAATAAACCCCTCTACGCAGTATTTT. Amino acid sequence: CASSINPSTQYF.

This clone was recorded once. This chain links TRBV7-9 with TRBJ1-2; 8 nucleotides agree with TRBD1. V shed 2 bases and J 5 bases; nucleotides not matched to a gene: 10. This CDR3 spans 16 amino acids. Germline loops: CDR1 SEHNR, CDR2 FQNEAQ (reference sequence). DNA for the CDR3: TGTGCCAGCAGCTTACGCACTATGACAGGGGATTATGGCTACACCTTC. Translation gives CASSLRTMTGDYGYTF.

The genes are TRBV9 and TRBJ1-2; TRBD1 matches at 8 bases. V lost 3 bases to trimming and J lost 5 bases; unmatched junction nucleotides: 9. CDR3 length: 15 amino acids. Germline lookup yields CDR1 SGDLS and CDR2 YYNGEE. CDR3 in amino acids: CASSGIRTGTYGYTF. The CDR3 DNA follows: TGTGCCAGCAGCGGGATCCGGACAGGGACATATGGCTACACCTTC.

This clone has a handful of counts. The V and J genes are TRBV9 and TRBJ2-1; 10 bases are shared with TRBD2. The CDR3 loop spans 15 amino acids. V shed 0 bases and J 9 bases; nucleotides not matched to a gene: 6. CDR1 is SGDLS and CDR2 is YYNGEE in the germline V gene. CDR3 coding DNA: TGTGCCAGCAGCGTAGTCTCTAGCGGGGGTCTTGAGCAGTTCTTC. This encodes CASSVVSSGGLEQFF.

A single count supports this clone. Written as DNA, the CDR3 is TGCGCCAGCAGCCCCTATAGCGGGGCTCCCTACGAGCAGTACTTC. Amino acid sequence: CASSPYSGAPYEQYF. V is TRBV5-1 and J is TRBJ2-7; 8 nucleotides agree with TRBD2. Trimming took 4 bases from V and 2 from J; bases not matched to a gene: 8. The germline CDR1 and CDR2 sequences are SGHRS and YFSETQ. The CDR3 runs to 15 residues.

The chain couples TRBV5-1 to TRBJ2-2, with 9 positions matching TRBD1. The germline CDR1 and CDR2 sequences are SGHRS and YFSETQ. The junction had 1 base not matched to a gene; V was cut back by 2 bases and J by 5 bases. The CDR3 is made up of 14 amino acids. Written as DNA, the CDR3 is TGCGCCAGCAGCTTACAGGGGGCGACCGGGGAGCTGTTTTTT. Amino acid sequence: CASSLQGATGELFF. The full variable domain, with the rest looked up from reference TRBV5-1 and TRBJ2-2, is KAGVTQTPRYLIKTRGQQVTLSCSPISGHRSVSWYQQTPGQGLQFLFEYFSETQRNKGNFPGRFSGRQFSNSRSEMNVSTLELGDSALYLCASSLQGATGELFFGEGSRLTVL.

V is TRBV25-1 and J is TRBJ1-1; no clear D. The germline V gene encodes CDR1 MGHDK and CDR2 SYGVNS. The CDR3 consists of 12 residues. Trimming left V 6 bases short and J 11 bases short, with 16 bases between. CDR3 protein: CASREPGGVAFF. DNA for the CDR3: TGTGCCAGCAGGGAACCCGGCGGGGTTGCTTTCTTT. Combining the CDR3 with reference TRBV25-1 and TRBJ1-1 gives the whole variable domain EADIYQTPRYLVIGTGKKITLECSQTMGHDKMYWYQQDPGMELHLIHYSYGVNSTEKGDLSSESTVSRIRTEHFPLTLESARPSHTSQYLCASREPGGVAFFGQGTRLTVV.

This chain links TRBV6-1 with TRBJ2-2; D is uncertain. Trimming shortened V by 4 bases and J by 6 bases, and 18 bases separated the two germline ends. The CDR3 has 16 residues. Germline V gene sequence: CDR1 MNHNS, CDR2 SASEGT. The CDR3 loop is CASSGPAPSMAGELFF. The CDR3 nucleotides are TGTGCCAGCAGTGGTCCTGCCCCCTCGATGGCCGGGGAGCTGTTTTTT.